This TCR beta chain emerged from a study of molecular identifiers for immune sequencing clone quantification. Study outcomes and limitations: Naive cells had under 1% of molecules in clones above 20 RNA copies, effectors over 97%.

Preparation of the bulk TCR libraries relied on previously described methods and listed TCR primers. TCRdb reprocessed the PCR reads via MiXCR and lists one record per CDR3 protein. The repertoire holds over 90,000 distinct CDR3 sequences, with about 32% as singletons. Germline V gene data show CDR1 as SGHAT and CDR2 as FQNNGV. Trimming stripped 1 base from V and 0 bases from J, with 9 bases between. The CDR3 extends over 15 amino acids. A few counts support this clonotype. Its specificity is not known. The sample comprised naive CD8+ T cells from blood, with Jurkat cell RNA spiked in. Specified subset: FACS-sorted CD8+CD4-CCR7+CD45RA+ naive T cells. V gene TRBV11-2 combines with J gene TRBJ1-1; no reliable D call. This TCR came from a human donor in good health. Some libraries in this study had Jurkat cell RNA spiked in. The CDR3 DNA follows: TGTGCCAGCAGCTTAGCAGGAAATCTGAACACTGAAGCTTTCTTT. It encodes CASSLAGNLNTEAFF.